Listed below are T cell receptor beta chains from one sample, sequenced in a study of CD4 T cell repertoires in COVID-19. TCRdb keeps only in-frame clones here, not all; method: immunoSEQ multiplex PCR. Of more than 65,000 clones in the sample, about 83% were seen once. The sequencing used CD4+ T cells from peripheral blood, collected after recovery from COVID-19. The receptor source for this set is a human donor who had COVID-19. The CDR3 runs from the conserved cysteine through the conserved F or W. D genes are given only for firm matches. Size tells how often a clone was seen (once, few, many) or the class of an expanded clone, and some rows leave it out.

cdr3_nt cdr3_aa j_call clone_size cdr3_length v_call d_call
TGTGCCACCGGCGGGATCCAAGAGACCCAGTACTTC CATGGIQETQYF TRBJ2-5 - 12 TRBV28 -
TGTGCCAGCAGCCAAGGGGCTAGCGGGAGGACAGATACGCAGTATTTT CASSQGASGRTDTQYF TRBJ2-3 - 16 TRBV14 TRBD2
TGTGCCATCAGTGATCTGGGACTAGCGGGGGACCCGTACAATGAGCAGTTCTTC CAISDLGLAGDPYNEQFF TRBJ2-1 - 18 TRBV10-3 TRBD2
TGTGCTAGTGGCCTTAAGAGGGGAAACTCCTACAATGAGCAGTTCTTC CASGLKRGNSYNEQFF TRBJ2-1 - 16 TRBV12-5 -
TGTGCCAGCAGCCCCCCCTACACTCTCGGGGAGCAGTACTTC CASSPPYTLGEQYF TRBJ2-7 - 14 TRBV3-1/TRBV3-2 -
TGCGCCAGCAGCCCGACGCAAAGTCCCGGGGAGCTGTTTTTT CASSPTQSPGELFF TRBJ2-2 - 14 TRBV5-1 -
TGTGCCACTCGACAGGGGTTCACTGAAGCTTTCTTT CATRQGFTEAFF TRBJ1-1 - 12 TRBV28 TRBD1
TGCGCCAGCCGTAGGACTAGCGGGAACAATGAGCAGTTCTTC CASRRTSGNNEQFF TRBJ2-1 - 14 TRBV5-1 TRBD2
TGCGCCAGCAGCTTGTCCAGCTCCTACGAGCAGTACTTC CASSLSSSYEQYF TRBJ2-7 - 13 TRBV5-1 -
TGTGCCAGCAGCCCCGACAGGTCGTCTGGAAACACCATATATTTT CASSPDRSSGNTIYF TRBJ1-3 once 15 TRBV6-5 -
TGTGCCAGCAGCCAAGTGAGTAACGATTTTGAAGCTTTCTTT CASSQVSNDFEAFF TRBJ1-1 - 14 TRBV4-2 -
TGTGCCAGCAGTTTGTATAGGACGAGGGACAATGAGCAGTTCTTC CASSLYRTRDNEQFF TRBJ2-1 - 15 TRBV28 -
TGTGCCAGCAGTTTAGAAAGAGTAGACAGGGGAGTTTCACCCCTCCACTTT CASSLERVDRGVSPLHF TRBJ1-6 - 17 TRBV27 TRBD1
TGTGCCAGCAGCTCTGGAATAGCGGGAGCTGTCGAAAACATTCAGTACTTC CASSSGIAGAVENIQYF TRBJ2-4 once 17 TRBV5-4 TRBD2
TGTGCCAGCAGCCAAGCCCAGACCCAGTACTTC CASSQAQTQYF TRBJ2-5 few 11 TRBV3-1/TRBV3-2 -
TGTGCCAGCAGCTTATACACGGCGGATCCAAAAACTAGCACAGATACGCAGTATTTT CASSLYTADPKTSTDTQYF TRBJ2-3 - 19 TRBV7-8 -
TGTGCCAGCGGGGAAGGGGACCGGGAGCAGTACTTC CASGEGDREQYF TRBJ2-7 - 12 TRBV28 -
TGCAGCGCAGGTCAAGCTAACAACTATGGCTACACCTTC CSAGQANNYGYTF TRBJ1-2 once 13 TRBV29-1 -
TGTGCCAGCAGCAACACCGGGACTAGCGGGGCCCACGAGCAGTACTTC CASSNTGTSGAHEQYF TRBJ2-7 - 16 TRBV3-1/TRBV3-2 TRBD2
TGTGCCAGCAGTTCATACTCCAATCAGCCCCAGCATTTT CASSSYSNQPQHF TRBJ1-5 - 13 TRBV28 -
TGTGCCAGCAGGGAGGGGGGGACAGGACTGAGGTTC CASREGGTGLRF TRBJ2-7 - 12 TRBV2 -
TGTGCCAGCAGCCAAGTATCGGCCTACAATGAGCAGTTCTTC CASSQVSAYNEQFF TRBJ2-1 - 14 TRBV14 -
TGTGCCAGCAGTGAAGCGCTCGGGACTTTCTTT CASSEALGTFF TRBJ1-1 - 11 TRBV2 -
TGCGCCAGCAGAACTGGGACAGGGGGAAGTTACGAGCAGTACTTC CASRTGTGGSYEQYF TRBJ2-7 - 15 TRBV5-1 TRBD1
TGTGCCAGCAGCTGGGGTGGCAACACCGGGGAGCTGTTTTTT CASSWGGNTGELFF TRBJ2-2 - 14 TRBV11-2 -
TGTGCCAGCAGGCCTAAGGGGACTCCGGGACTGAAGAACACTGAAGCTTTCTTT CASRPKGTPGLKNTEAFF TRBJ1-1 - 18 TRBV28 -
TGTGCCACCAGTGATCCCCGGGTCGACACAGATACGCAGTATTTT CATSDPRVDTDTQYF TRBJ2-3 - 15 TRBV24-1 -
TGTGCCAGCAGCTCCCAGGACTGGAGGAATGAGCAGTTCTTC CASSSQDWRNEQFF TRBJ2-1 few 14 TRBV7-9 -
TGTGCCAGCAGTGTAAAAGATACGCAGTATTTT CASSVKDTQYF TRBJ2-3 - 11 TRBV2 -
TGTGCCAGCAGCGTAGGTTCCCGGGGCACCGGGGAGCTGTTTTTT CASSVGSRGTGELFF TRBJ2-2 - 15 TRBV9 -
TGCGCCAGCAGCAGAGACTTGAACACTGAAGCTTTCTTT CASSRDLNTEAFF TRBJ1-1 - 13 TRBV5-1 -
TGTGCCAGCAGCCGGGACGGTGCCTACGAGCAGTACTTC CASSRDGAYEQYF TRBJ2-7 - 13 TRBV9 -
TGCGCCAGCAAGGAGACTGGGAACACCGGGGAGCTGTTTTTT CASKETGNTGELFF TRBJ2-2 few 14 TRBV5-1 -
TGTGCCAGCAGTTACACCCAGGCAAATAATTCACCCCTCCACTTT CASSYTQANNSPLHF TRBJ1-6 once 15 TRBV6-2/TRBV6-3 -
TGTGCCAGCAGCGCTGGGACAGGGGGGGATACTGAAGCTTTCTTT CASSAGTGGDTEAFF TRBJ1-1 - 15 TRBV7-3 TRBD1
TGTGCCAGTACCCGACAGGACCTGAGCAATCAGCCCCAGCATTTT CASTRQDLSNQPQHF TRBJ1-5 - 15 TRBV19 -
TGCGCCAGCAGGACCGGGGCAGGGATGAACACCGGGGAGCTGTTTTTT CASRTGAGMNTGELFF TRBJ2-2 - 16 TRBV5-1 -
TGCACCAGCAGCCAAGAGGGCCTAGCGGGAGGGCCAGATACGCAGTATTTT CTSSQEGLAGGPDTQYF TRBJ2-3 - 17 TRBV1 -
TGTGCCAGCAGTTACAGGAGCTCCTACGAGCAGTACTTC CASSYRSSYEQYF TRBJ2-7 - 13 TRBV2 -
TGTGCCTGGTACAGGACAGGTGAGAACACTGAAGCTTTCTTT CAWYRTGENTEAFF TRBJ1-1 once 14 TRBV30 TRBD1
TGCGCCAGCAGCTTGGCCGGCAGGTCCCACGAGCAGTACTTC CASSLAGRSHEQYF TRBJ2-7 few 14 TRBV5-1 -
TGTGCCAGCAAGGACGAGCCCAACACTGAAGCTTTCTTT CASKDEPNTEAFF TRBJ1-1 - 13 TRBV6-5 -
TGTGCCAGCAGTACCCGGGGGGCCACCTACAATGAGCAGTTCTTC CASSTRGATYNEQFF TRBJ2-1 - 15 TRBV27 -
TGTGCCAGCAGCAAGACAGGTTCCTACGAGCAGTACTTC CASSKTGSYEQYF TRBJ2-7 - 13 TRBV5-5 -
TGTGCCTGGAGTGTACCCCCGAGGAATGAGCAGTTCTTC CAWSVPPRNEQFF TRBJ2-1 few 13 TRBV30 -
TGTGCCAGCAGTTACGACAGGATGAACACTGAAGCTTTCTTT CASSYDRMNTEAFF TRBJ1-1 - 14 TRBV6-5 -
TGTGCCAGCAGTTACCACACCGTAGAGGGGTTCGATGGCTACACCTTC CASSYHTVEGFDGYTF TRBJ1-2 - 16 TRBV6-5 -
TGTGCCAGCAGTTTCCATACGGGGACTGCCGGGGAGCTGTTTTTT CASSFHTGTAGELFF TRBJ2-2 - 15 TRBV6-5 -
TGTGCCAGCTCTCCCGGGACGGCTCCCTACGAGCAGTACTTC CASSPGTAPYEQYF TRBJ2-7 - 14 TRBV18 -
TGTGCCAGCAGTGTATACCGGGACAGAGTTTCCTCCTACGAGCAGTACTTC CASSVYRDRVSSYEQYF TRBJ2-7 - 17 TRBV6-1 TRBD1
TGTGCCATCAGTAAACTCAGGGGATCCCACTACGAGCAGTACTTC CAISKLRGSHYEQYF TRBJ2-7 few 15 TRBV10-3 -
TGTGCCAGCAGCTTATCGGACGGGCAGCCCCAGCATTTT CASSLSDGQPQHF TRBJ1-5 - 13 TRBV11-1 -
TGTGCCATCCGACAGGGGAGCACAGATACGCAGTATTTT CAIRQGSTDTQYF TRBJ2-3 - 13 TRBV5-4 TRBD1
TGTGCCACCAGTGATTCGACGGGCACTGAAGCTTTCTTT CATSDSTGTEAFF TRBJ1-1 - 13 TRBV24-1 -
TGTGCCAGCAGCGCGATCGGGACAGTAGTGGAGACCCAGTACTTC CASSAIGTVVETQYF TRBJ2-5 once 15 TRBV9 TRBD1
TGTGCCAGCAGGCCAGGGGTTAGCAATCAGCCCCAGCATTTT CASRPGVSNQPQHF TRBJ1-5 - 14 TRBV6-5 -
TGCAGCGTCGATGACAGGTCTAACACTGAAGCTTTCTTT CSVDDRSNTEAFF TRBJ1-1 few 13 TRBV29-1 -